The 25 T cell receptor beta chains below come from one sample, sequenced in a study of blood T cell repertoires in COVID-19. Method: immunoSEQ multiplex PCR; TCRdb's copy keeps in-frame clones and lacks some. Of around 65,000 clones listed, roughly three quarters are singletons. Sequencing was performed on peripheral blood. These receptors were collected from a woman of 80 years or more with active or convalescent COVID-19.

This clone occurred once. The genes are TRBV3-1 (or the pseudogene TRBV3-2) and TRBJ1-3, with D uncertain. Per germline, CDR1 LGHDT and CDR2 YNNKEL (reference sequence). The CDR3 spans 14 residues. V was shortened by 1 base and J by 3 bases, with 7 bases between the two germline ends. The CDR3 DNA sequence: TGTGCCAGCAGCCAAGGGCTTAATGGAAACACCATATATTTT. Protein product: CASSQGLNGNTIYF.

This clone was picked up a small number of times. The rearrangement links TRBV7-6 to TRBJ2-3; perhaps TRBD1 as D (5 bases). CDR1 and CDR2 from the germline V gene are SGHVS and FNYEAQ. Trimming stripped 5 bases from V and 0 bases from J, with 12 bases between. The CDR3 extends over 15 amino acids. This CDR3 is CASSLDRTSTDTQYF. The CDR3 DNA sequence: TGTGCCAGCAGCCTCGACAGAACTAGCACAGATACGCAGTATTTT. Looking up the rest from reference TRBV7-6 and TRBJ2-3 gives the full variable domain: GAGVSQSPRYKVTKRGQDVALRCDPISGHVSLYWYRQALGQGPEFLTYFNYEAQQDKSGLPNDRFSAERPEGSISTLTIQRTEQRDSAMYRCASSLDRTSTDTQYFGPGTRLTVL.

The chain is built from TRBV2 and TRBJ1-2; TRBD1 matches 10 bases. J lost 8 bases, V lost 5 bases, and 11 bases had no gene match. The CDR3 spans 15 residues. Germline-derived CDR1 and CDR2 are SNHLY and FYNNEI. CDR3 loop: CASSLGQGTSRGYTF. Written as DNA, the CDR3 is TGTGCCAGCAGTCTGGGACAGGGGACTTCGCGAGGCTACACCTTC.

This rearrangement joins TRBV6-1 to TRBJ2-3; D remains ambiguous. The V end lost 0 bases, the J end lost 5 bases, and 9 bases lay between the germline ends. This CDR3 is built from 14 residues. Germline V lookup: CDR1 MNHNS, CDR2 SASEGT. The CDR3 bases are TGTGCCAGCAGTGAAGCGCTCATCGGAGATACGCAGTATTTT. Translated: CASSEALIGDTQYF.

V usage is TRBV19 and J usage is TRBJ2-5; TRBD1 aligns across 7 bases. V lost 3 bases and J lost 2; bases outside the gene matches: 0. CDR3 length: 13 residues. Germline V lookup: CDR1 LNHDA, CDR2 SQIVND (reference sequence). The CDR3 loop reads CASSMGQQETQYF. The CDR3 DNA is TGTGCCAGTAGTATGGGACAGCAAGAGACCCAGTACTTC.

DNA for the CDR3: TGTGCCAGCTCCGGGACAGGGATCTATGGCTACACCTTC. This gives the protein CASSGTGIYGYTF. The gene calls are TRBV14 and TRBJ1-2; 9 nucleotides match TRBD1. In germline, CDR1 is SGHDN, CDR2 FVKESK. Trimming at V came to 8 bases and at J to 4 bases, leaving 5 bases not matched to a gene. This CDR3 has 13 residues.

V and J are TRBV4-2 and TRBJ1-5; D unresolved. CDR3 length equals 15 residues. From germline, CDR1 is LGHNA and CDR2 YNFKEQ. Trimming took off 0 bases at V and 1 base at J, with 7 bases between the two ends. CDR3 loop: CASSQDSGSNQPQHF. DNA for the CDR3: TGTGCCAGCAGCCAAGACTCGGGGAGCAATCAGCCCCAGCATTTT.

The chain links TRBV10-3 to TRBJ1-1; maybe TRBD1 (5 bases). CDR1 is ENHRY and CDR2 is SYGVKD in the germline V gene. Trimming took off 4 bases at V and 3 bases at J, with 9 bases between the two ends. The CDR3 totals 13 residues. The CDR3 loop reads CAISGREDTEAFF. CDR3 DNA sequence: TGTGCCATCAGTGGCAGGGAGGACACTGAAGCTTTCTTT.

This clone has only one observation. The V and J genes are TRBV18 and TRBJ2-1, with 11 bases identical to TRBD1. V was clipped by 2 bases and J by 4 bases; unmatched bases: 4. Germline V gene data show CDR1 as KGHSH and CDR2 as LQKENI. The length of the CDR3 is 16 residues. CDR3 in DNA: TGTGCCAGCTCACCAACGGGACAGGGGGGATACAATGAGCAGTTCTTC. Encoded protein: CASSPTGQGGYNEQFF.

The chain combines TRBV2 with TRBJ1-5; weak D call: TRBD1 (6 bases). The CDR3 contains 14 residues. The germline V gene has CDR1 SNHLY and CDR2 FYNNEI. Between the trimmed V and J ends, which lost 1 base and 7 bases, there was a span of 11 bases. CDR3 sequence reads: CASSEDRVGQPQHF. The CDR3 nucleotides read TGTGCCAGCAGTGAAGACAGGGTAGGGCAGCCCCAGCATTTT. Using reference TRBV2 and TRBJ1-5 for the parts outside the CDR3, the full variable domain is EPEVTQTPSHQVTQMGQEVILRCVPISNHLYFYWYRQILGQKVEFLVSFYNNEISEKSEIFDDQFSVERPDGSNFTLKIRSTKLEDSAMYFCASSEDRVGQPQHFGDGTRLSIL.

The CDR3, as DNA: TGTGCCAGCGCCAAGAACAGGGGAGCGGAGGACTACACCTTC. This codes for CASAKNRGAEDYTF. V and J are TRBV2 and TRBJ1-2, with 7 bases aligning to TRBD1. Germline assignment: CDR1 SNHLY and CDR2 FYNNEI. The length of the CDR3 is 14 residues. The J segment lost 10 bases and the V segment lost 8 bases, leaving 16 bases of the junction unmatched.

This chain links TRBV6-5 with TRBJ1-1, with 10 bases lining up with TRBD1. From germline, CDR1 is MNHEY and CDR2 SVGAGI. Trimming at V came to 6 bases and at J to 2 bases, leaving 3 bases not matched to a gene. The CDR3 has 14 amino acids. Here the CDR3 reads CASSRDRGNTEAFF. For the CDR3, the DNA is TGTGCCAGCAGCCGGGACAGGGGAAACACTGAAGCTTTCTTT.

The CDR3 bases are TGTGCCAGCAGCAGAACCAATTTCCCATCCGAGCAGTACTTC. Encoded protein: CASSRTNFPSEQYF. V is TRBV2 and J is TRBJ2-7; no definite D call. Germline V lookup: CDR1 SNHLY, CDR2 FYNNEI. Trimming shortened V by 6 bases and J by 6 bases, and 18 bases separated the two germline ends. The CDR3 runs 14 residues. Together with reference TRBV2 and TRBJ2-7, the CDR3 gives the full variable domain: EPEVTQTPSHQVTQMGQEVILRCVPISNHLYFYWYRQILGQKVEFLVSFYNNEISEKSEIFDDQFSVERPDGSNFTLKIRSTKLEDSAMYFCASSRTNFPSEQYFGPGTRLTVT.

This clone was observed once. V and J are TRBV19 and TRBJ2-3, with TRBD1 matching 10 bases. This CDR3 spans 16 amino acids. Germline V CDR1 and CDR2: LNHDA, SQIVND (reference sequence). Trimming took 5 bases from V and 5 from J; bases not matched to a gene: 10. The CDR3 region has the DNA TGTGCCAGTAGTGCCTCCGGGACAGGGGATGTAGATACGCAGTATTTT. This encodes CASSASGTGDVDTQYF.

V and J are TRBV20-1 and TRBJ2-1, with D maybe TRBD1 (6 bases). Trimming removed 3 bases at V and 2 bases at J, with 8 bases between. Looked up from germline, CDR1 is DFQATT and CDR2 is SNEGSKA (reference sequence). The CDR3 is 13 amino acids. CDR3 sequence: CSASRDTYNEQFF. CDR3 nucleotides: TGCAGTGCTAGTCGGGACACCTACAATGAGCAGTTCTTC.

This chain connects TRBV10-3 to TRBJ2-7; 12 nucleotides line up with TRBD1. This CDR3 spans 14 amino acids. The ends lost 3 bases at V and 5 bases at J; junction bases unmatched: 2. CDR1 is ENHRY and CDR2 is SYGVKD in the germline V gene. The CDR3 region has the DNA TGTGCCATCAGTGACGGGACAGGGGGCGACGAGCAGTACTTC. Protein sequence: CAISDGTGGDEQYF.

This clone came up a few times. This sequence joins TRBV18 and TRBJ1-2; D unresolved. Trimming shortened V by 6 bases and J by 0 bases, and 29 bases separated the two germline ends. The CDR3 length is 20 residues. Germline V gene sequence: CDR1 KGHSH, CDR2 LQKENI. The CDR3 loop is CASSPGHFRQALSPNYGYTF. The DNA for the CDR3 is TGTGCCAGCTCCCCCGGTCATTTCCGGCAGGCCCTTTCCCCTAACTATGGCTACACCTTC.

The chain recombines TRBV5-1 with TRBJ2-5; 12 bases match TRBD1. This CDR3 is built from 19 residues. Per the germline V gene, CDR1 is SGHRS and CDR2 is YFSETQ. V shed 4 bases and J 5 bases; nucleotides not matched to a gene: 18. The CDR3 sequence is CASSQKPGQGAPLTETQYF. The CDR3 nucleotides are TGCGCCAGCAGCCAAAAACCGGGACAGGGGGCACCCCTGACCGAGACCCAGTACTTC.

In this sample, this clone turned up once. The V and J genes are TRBV9 and TRBJ2-5, with 12 bases lining up with TRBD2. Per germline, CDR1 SGDLS and CDR2 YYNGEE. This CDR3 region has 17 residues. J was trimmed by 5 bases and V by 0 bases; bases with no gene match: 8. The CDR3 region is CASSVVSTSGGMETQYF. The CDR3 bases are TGTGCCAGCAGCGTAGTGAGTACTAGCGGGGGGATGGAGACCCAGTACTTC.

The chain joins TRBV2 to TRBJ1-1; no clear D. V was trimmed by 2 bases and J by 0 bases, leaving 7 bases between them. This CDR3 comprises 14 residues. CDR1 SNHLY and CDR2 FYNNEI come from the germline V gene. The CDR3 bases are TGTGCCAGCAGTGAAAGGAGGGTGAACACTGAAGCTTTCTTT. Translating it yields CASSERRVNTEAFF. The full variable domain, rest sourced from reference TRBV2 and TRBJ1-1, is EPEVTQTPSHQVTQMGQEVILRCVPISNHLYFYWYRQILGQKVEFLVSFYNNEISEKSEIFDDQFSVERPDGSNFTLKIRSTKLEDSAMYFCASSERRVNTEAFFGQGTRLTVV.

The chain has TRBV29-1 and TRBJ2-1; 10 bases line up with TRBD1. V shed 7 bases, J shed 6 bases, and the junction held 12 bases outside the gene matches. The V gene's germline CDR1 is SQVTM and CDR2 ANQGSEA. This CDR3 has 15 amino acids. The CDR3 DNA follows: TGCAGCGCCCAAGGGGGGACAGGGGACCCCAATGAGCAGTTCTTC. Translating it yields CSAQGGTGDPNEQFF.

This clone has a handful of counts. This chain joins TRBV30 and TRBJ1-5, with 10 bases fitting TRBD1. There are 17 residues in the CDR3. Germline-derived CDR1 and CDR2 are GTSNPN and SVGIG (reference sequence). Trimming removed 2 bases from V and 4 bases from J; junction bases left unmatched: 11. Here the CDR3 reads CAWSPRQGATINQPQHF. DNA for the CDR3: TGTGCCTGGAGTCCTCGACAGGGGGCGACCATTAATCAGCCCCAGCATTTT.

A single count supports this clone. The rearrangement uses TRBV6-1 and TRBJ1-2; TRBD1 is a possible D gene (6 bases). The V and J ends lost 1 base and 2 bases respectively, with 11 bases between them. Germline CDR1 is MNHNS and CDR2 is SASEGT. The CDR3 is made up of 15 amino acids. The CDR3 reads CASSEVTGLNYGYTF. The CDR3 nucleotides are TGTGCCAGCAGTGAAGTAACAGGGTTGAACTATGGCTACACCTTC.

The rearrangement uses TRBV9 and TRBJ1-1; weak D call: TRBD1 (5 bases). This CDR3 region has 13 residues. Trimming left V 4 bases short and J 4 bases short, with 11 bases between. CDR1 is SGDLS, CDR2 YYNGEE, per germline. This chain's CDR3 is CASSFRGSTEAFF. DNA for the CDR3: TGTGCCAGCAGCTTTCGGGGGAGCACTGAAGCTTTCTTT.

The chain employs TRBV5-5 and TRBJ1-5; D gene uncertain. There are 14 residues in the CDR3. V was cut by 4 bases and J by 3 bases, with 11 bases left in between. Germline V gene sequence: CDR1 SGHKS, CDR2 YYEKEE (reference sequence). This CDR3 reads CASSKDGLNQPQHF. The CDR3 nucleotides are TGTGCCAGCAGCAAGGACGGACTCAATCAGCCCCAGCATTTT.